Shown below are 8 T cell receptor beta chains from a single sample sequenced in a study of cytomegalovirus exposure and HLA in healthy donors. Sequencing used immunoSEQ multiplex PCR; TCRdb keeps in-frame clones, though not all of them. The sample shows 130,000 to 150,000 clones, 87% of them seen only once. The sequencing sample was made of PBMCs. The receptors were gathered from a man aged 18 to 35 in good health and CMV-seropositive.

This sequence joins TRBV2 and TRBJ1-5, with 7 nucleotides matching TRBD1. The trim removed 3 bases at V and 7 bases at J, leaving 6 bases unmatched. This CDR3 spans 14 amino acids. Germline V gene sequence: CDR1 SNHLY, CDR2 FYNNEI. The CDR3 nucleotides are TGTGCCAGCAGTGACAGGGGGATTGGCCAGCCCCAGCATTTT. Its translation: CASSDRGIGQPQHF. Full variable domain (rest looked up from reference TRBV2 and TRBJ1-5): EPEVTQTPSHQVTQMGQEVILRCVPISNHLYFYWYRQILGQKVEFLVSFYNNEISEKSEIFDDQFSVERPDGSNFTLKIRSTKLEDSAMYFCASSDRGIGQPQHFGDGTRLSIL.

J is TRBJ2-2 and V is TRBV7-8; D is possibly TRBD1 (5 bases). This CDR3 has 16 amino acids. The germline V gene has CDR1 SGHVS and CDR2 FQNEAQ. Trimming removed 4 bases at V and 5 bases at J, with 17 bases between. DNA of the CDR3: TGTGCCAGCAGCTACGGCAGGGAAAGAGGAACCGGGGAGCTGTTTTTT. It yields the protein CASSYGRERGTGELFF. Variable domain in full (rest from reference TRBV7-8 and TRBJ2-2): GAGVSQSPRYKVAKRGQDVALRCDPISGHVSLFWYQQALGQGPEFLTYFQNEAQLDKSGLPSDRFFAERPEGSVSTLKIQRTQQEDSAVYLCASSYGRERGTGELFFGEGSRLTVL.

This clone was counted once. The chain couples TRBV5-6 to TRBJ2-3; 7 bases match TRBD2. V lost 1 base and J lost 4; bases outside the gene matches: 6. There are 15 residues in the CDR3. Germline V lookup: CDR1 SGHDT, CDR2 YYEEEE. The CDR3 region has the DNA TGTGCCAGCAGCTTGAAGCGGGGCAGCGCAGATACGCAGTATTTT. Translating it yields CASSLKRGSADTQYF.

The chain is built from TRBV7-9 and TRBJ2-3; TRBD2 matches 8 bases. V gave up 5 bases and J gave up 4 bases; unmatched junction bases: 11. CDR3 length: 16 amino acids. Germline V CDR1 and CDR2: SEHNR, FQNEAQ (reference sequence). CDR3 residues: CASSPREGEDADTQYF. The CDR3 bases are TGTGCCAGCAGCCCCCGGGAGGGGGAAGATGCAGATACGCAGTATTTT.

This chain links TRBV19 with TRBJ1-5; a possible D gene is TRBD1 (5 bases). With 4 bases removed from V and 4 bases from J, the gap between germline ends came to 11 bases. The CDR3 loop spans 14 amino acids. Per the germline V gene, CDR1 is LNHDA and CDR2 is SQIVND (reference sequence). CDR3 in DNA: TGTGCCAGTAGTACGACCAGGGAAAATCAGCCCCAGCATTTT. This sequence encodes CASSTTRENQPQHF.

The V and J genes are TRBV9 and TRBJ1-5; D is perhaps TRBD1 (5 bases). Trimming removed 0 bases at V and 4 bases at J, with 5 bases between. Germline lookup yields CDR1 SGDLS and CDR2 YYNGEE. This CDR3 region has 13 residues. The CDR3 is CASSVAGNQPQHF. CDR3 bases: TGTGCCAGCAGCGTAGCAGGGAATCAGCCCCAGCATTTT.

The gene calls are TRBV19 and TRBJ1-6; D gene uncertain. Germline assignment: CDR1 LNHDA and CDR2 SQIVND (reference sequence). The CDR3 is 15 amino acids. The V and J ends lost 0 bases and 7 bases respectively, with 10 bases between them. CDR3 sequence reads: CASSIDGGANSPLHF. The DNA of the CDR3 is TGTGCCAGTAGTATAGATGGCGGAGCCAATTCACCCCTCCACTTT.

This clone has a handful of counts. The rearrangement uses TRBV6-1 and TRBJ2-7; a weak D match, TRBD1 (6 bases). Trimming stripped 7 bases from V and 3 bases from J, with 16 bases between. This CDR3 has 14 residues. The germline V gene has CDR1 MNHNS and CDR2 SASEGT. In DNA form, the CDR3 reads TGTGCCAGCAATACAGGGTCCGGGGACTACGAGCAGTACTTC. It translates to CASNTGSGDYEQYF.